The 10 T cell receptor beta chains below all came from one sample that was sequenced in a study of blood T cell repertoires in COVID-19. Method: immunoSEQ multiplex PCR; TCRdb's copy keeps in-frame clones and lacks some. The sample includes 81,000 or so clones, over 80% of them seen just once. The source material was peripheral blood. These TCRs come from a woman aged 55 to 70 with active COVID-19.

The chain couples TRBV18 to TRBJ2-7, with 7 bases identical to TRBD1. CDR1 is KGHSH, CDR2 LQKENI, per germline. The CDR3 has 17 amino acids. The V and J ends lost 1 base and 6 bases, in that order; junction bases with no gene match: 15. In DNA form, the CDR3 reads TGTGCCAGCTCACCACAGTCCGGGACAGCCGTACCTAGCGAGCAGTACTTC. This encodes CASSPQSGTAVPSEQYF.

CDR3 residues: CASSLLVGGGYEQYF. Written as DNA, the CDR3 is TGCGCCAGCAGCTTGTTAGTGGGAGGTGGGTACGAGCAGTACTTC. The chain couples TRBV5-1 to TRBJ2-7; possibly TRBD2 for D (6 bases). Germline V CDR1 and CDR2: SGHRS, YFSETQ. The CDR3 has 15 residues. Between the trimmed V and J ends, which lost 1 base and 4 bases, there was a span of 15 bases. The full variable domain, its missing parts supplied by reference TRBV5-1 and TRBJ2-7, is KAGVTQTPRYLIKTRGQQVTLSCSPISGHRSVSWYQQTPGQGLQFLFEYFSETQRNKGNFPGRFSGRQFSNSRSEMNVSTLELGDSALYLCASSLLVGGGYEQYFGPGTRLTVT.

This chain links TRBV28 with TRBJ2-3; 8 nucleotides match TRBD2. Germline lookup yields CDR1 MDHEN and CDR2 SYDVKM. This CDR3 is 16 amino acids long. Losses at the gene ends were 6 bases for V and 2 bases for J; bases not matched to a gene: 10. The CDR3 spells CASRNQRGPITDTQYF. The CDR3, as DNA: TGTGCCAGCAGAAACCAGCGGGGGCCTATCACAGATACGCAGTATTTT.

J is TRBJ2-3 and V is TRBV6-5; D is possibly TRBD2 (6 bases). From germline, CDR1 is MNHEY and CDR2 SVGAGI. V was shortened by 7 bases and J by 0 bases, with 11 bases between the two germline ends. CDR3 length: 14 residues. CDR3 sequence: CASTRGTSTDTQYF. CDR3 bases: TGTGCCAGCACCCGGGGGACGAGCACAGATACGCAGTATTTT.

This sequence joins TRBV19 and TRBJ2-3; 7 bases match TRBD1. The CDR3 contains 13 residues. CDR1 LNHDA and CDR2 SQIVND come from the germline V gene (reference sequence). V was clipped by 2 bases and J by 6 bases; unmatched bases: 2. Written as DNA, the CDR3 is TGTGCCAGTAGTATAACAGGGGTTGATACGCAGTATTTT. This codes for CASSITGVDTQYF.

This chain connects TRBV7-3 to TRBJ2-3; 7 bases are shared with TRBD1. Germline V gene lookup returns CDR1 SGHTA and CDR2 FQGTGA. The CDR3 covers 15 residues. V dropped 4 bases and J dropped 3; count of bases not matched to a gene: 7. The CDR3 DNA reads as TGTGCCAGCAGCTCGGCCGGGGACAGTACAGATACGCAGTATTTT. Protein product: CASSSAGDSTDTQYF.

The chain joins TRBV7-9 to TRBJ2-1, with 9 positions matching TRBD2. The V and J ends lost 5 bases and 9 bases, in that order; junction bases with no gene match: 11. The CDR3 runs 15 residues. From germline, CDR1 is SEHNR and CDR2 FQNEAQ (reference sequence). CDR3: CASSPRGGGAREQFF. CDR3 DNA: TGTGCCAGCAGCCCTAGAGGCGGGGGGGCCCGTGAGCAGTTCTTC.

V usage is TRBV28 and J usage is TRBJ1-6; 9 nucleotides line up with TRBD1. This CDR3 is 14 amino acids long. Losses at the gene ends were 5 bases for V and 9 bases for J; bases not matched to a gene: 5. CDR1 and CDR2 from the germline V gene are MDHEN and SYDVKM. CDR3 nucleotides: TGTGCCAGCAGTCCCGGGACAGGGAGTTCACCCCTCCACTTT. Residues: CASSPGTGSSPLHF.

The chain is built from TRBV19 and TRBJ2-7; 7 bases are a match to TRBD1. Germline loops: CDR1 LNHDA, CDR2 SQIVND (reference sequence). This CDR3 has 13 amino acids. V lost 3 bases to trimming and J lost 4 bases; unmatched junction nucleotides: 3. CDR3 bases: TGTGCCAGTAGTATCCACAGGGGTTACGAGCAGTACTTC. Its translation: CASSIHRGYEQYF.

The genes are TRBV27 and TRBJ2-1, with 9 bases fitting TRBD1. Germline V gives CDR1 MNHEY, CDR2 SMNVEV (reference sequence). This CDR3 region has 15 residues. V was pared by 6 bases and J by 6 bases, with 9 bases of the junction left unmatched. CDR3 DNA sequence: TGTGCCAGCAGCACAAACAGGGGGCAGGGCAATGAGCAGTTCTTC. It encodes CASSTNRGQGNEQFF.